The clone carrying this TCR beta chain was detected a few times. Its antigen is unidentified. The data are from a study of T cell repertoires in cytomegalovirus infection. Study background: HLA-B-restricted CMV epitopes that are well studied, plus recently identified HLA-C-restricted ones, were used by the study.

Overall study results and limits: CMV-specific HLA-C-restricted TCR beta clonotypes dominated the ex vivo response.

TCRdb reprocessed the reads with MiXCR, giving one entry per CDR3 protein. The data hold 140,000 to 150,000 distinct CDR3 sequences, with roughly a third observed a single time. The CDR3 is made up of 16 amino acids. The germline V gene encodes CDR1 MNHEY and CDR2 SMNVEV (reference sequence). Trimming pared 2 bases from V and 0 bases from J, leaving 14 bases between. The receptor comes from a human donor in good health (CMV status not recorded). Some clones in this sample may be carry-over from other donors' samples. The sample here was CD8+ T cells from cultured PBMCs, taken from culture after CMV antigen stimulation. This chain uses TRBV27 with TRBJ2-7, with D possibly matching TRBD2 (6 bases). CDR3 in DNA: TGTGCCAGCAGTTTAAGCCTAGCGTATAGCTCCTACGAGCAGTACTTC. Protein sequence: CASSLSLAYSSYEQYF.